These 29 T cell receptor beta chains share one sample of origin, sequenced in a study of OX40 agonist ivuxolimab in advanced cancers. Produced via immunoSEQ multiplex PCR; TCRdb's table is partial and in-frame only. The sample has 70,000 or so clones; around four fifths are singletons. Here the sequenced sample was CD4+ or CD8+ T cells sorted from blood, taken in a trial of the OX40 agonist ivuxolimab. The receptors here all came from an adult with an advanced solid tumor such as melanoma, head and neck, liver or kidney cancer.

This clone was seen just once. The gene calls are TRBV19 and TRBJ1-5; D unresolved. Germline CDR1 is LNHDA and CDR2 is SQIVND (reference sequence). Trimming pared 7 bases from V and 9 bases from J, leaving 7 bases between. The CDR3 is made up of 10 amino acids. In nucleotides, the CDR3 is TGTGCCAGTAACGTGTGGCCCCAGCATTTT. Translated, it gives CASNVWPQHF.

The chain combines TRBV7-6 with TRBJ2-5, with D perhaps TRBD2 (5 bases). The germline V gene has CDR1 SGHVS and CDR2 FNYEAQ. The CDR3 has 11 residues. V lost 6 bases and J lost 5, with 7 bases in between. CDR3: CASRRGETQYF. For the CDR3, the DNA is TGTGCCAGCAGACGAGGGGAGACCCAGTACTTC.

This chain connects TRBV5-1 to TRBJ2-7, with D possibly being TRBD1 (5 bases). Germline CDR1 and CDR2: SGHRS and YFSETQ. Trimming took off 0 bases at V and 1 base at J, with 14 bases between the two ends. CDR3 size: 16 residues. The CDR3 here is CASSLAGAEWSYEQYF. The CDR3 DNA is TGCGCCAGCAGCTTGGCTGGGGCAGAGTGGTCCTACGAGCAGTACTTC.

The V call is TRBV28, the J call TRBJ1-1, with D possibly TRBD1 on 6 matching bases. V was pared by 6 bases and J by 5 bases, with 13 bases between. This CDR3 is built from 13 residues. Germline CDR1 and CDR2: MDHEN and SYDVKM. This chain's CDR3 is CASRSGAGTEAFF. CDR3 nucleotide sequence: TGTGCCAGCAGATCAGGGGCAGGAACTGAAGCTTTCTTT. The full variable domain, rest sourced from reference TRBV28 and TRBJ1-1, is DVKVTQSSRYLVKRTGEKVFLECVQDMDHENMFWYRQDPGLGLRLIYFSYDVKMKEKGDIPEGYSVSREKKERFSLILESASTNQTSMYLCASRSGAGTEAFFGQGTRLTVV.

The rearrangement joins TRBV5-8 to TRBJ2-5; TRBD2 agrees at 13 bases. Germline trimming cut 3 bases from V and 5 bases from J; bases unmatched to any gene: 4. Germline CDR1 and CDR2: SGHTS and YDEGEE. The CDR3 is made up of 15 amino acids. The CDR3 here is CASSSGLAGLETQYF. As DNA, the CDR3 is TGTGCCAGCAGCTCGGGACTAGCGGGGTTGGAGACCCAGTACTTC.

This chain uses TRBV5-4 with TRBJ2-2; 13 bases line up with TRBD2. Germline V gene lookup returns CDR1 SGHNT and CDR2 YYREEE (reference sequence). V trimming: 4 bases; J trimming: 7 bases; junction bases outside the gene matches: 1. CDR3 length: 14 amino acids. The CDR3 DNA sequence: TGTGCCAGCAGCCGACTAGCGGGAGGCGGGGAGCTGTTTTTT. Amino acids: CASSRLAGGGELFF.

The J gene is TRBJ2-2, the V gene TRBV12-5; D not resolved. V lost 8 bases to trimming and J lost 4 bases, with 5 bases between them. The germline V gene encodes CDR1 LGHNT and CDR2 FRNRAP. CDR3 length equals 11 residues. CDR3 protein: CASTITGELFF. The DNA of the CDR3 is TGTGCTAGTACTATCACCGGGGAGCTGTTTTTT.

The J gene is TRBJ1-5, the V gene TRBV2, with D possibly being TRBD1 (6 bases). The CDR3 contains 14 residues. The V end lost 6 bases, the J end lost 7 bases, and 16 bases lay between the germline ends. Germline lookup yields CDR1 SNHLY and CDR2 FYNNEI. CDR3 residues: CASREQGKGQPQHF. CDR3 sequence (DNA): TGTGCCAGCAGAGAACAGGGAAAAGGACAGCCCCAGCATTTT.

The CDR3 loop reads CASGRETQYF. In nucleotides, the CDR3 is TGTGCCAGCGGGCGGGAGACCCAGTACTTC. The rearrangement joins TRBV28 to TRBJ2-5; no firm D call. This CDR3 has 10 residues. CDR1 MDHEN and CDR2 SYDVKM come from the germline V gene. V dropped 8 bases and J dropped 5 bases, with 6 bases sitting between them.

Notes on this clone: Other DNA sequences in the same sample also yield this CDR3. The rearrangement joins TRBV20-1 to TRBJ1-5; D remains ambiguous. Germline CDR1 DFQATT, CDR2 SNEGSKA (reference sequence). CDR3 length: 10 amino acids. V was pared by 5 bases and J by 5 bases, with 4 bases between. CDR3 bases: TGCAGTGCTGCAGATCAGCCCCAGCATTTT. This encodes CSAADQPQHF.

This chain links TRBV2 with TRBJ1-4; D is uncertain. The CDR3 runs 14 residues. Per germline, CDR1 SNHLY and CDR2 FYNNEI. The V gene lost 7 bases and the J gene lost 8 bases, with 17 bases spanning the gap. The chain's CDR3 is CASKGQGFKEKLFF. The DNA for the CDR3 is TGTGCCAGCAAGGGTCAAGGATTTAAGGAAAAACTGTTTTTT.

This clone was observed a few times. The CDR3 nucleotides are TGTGCCAGCAGCTTTGGGGACAGTAGCACAGATACGCAGTATTTT. Protein sequence: CASSFGDSSTDTQYF. The gene calls are TRBV7-8 and TRBJ2-3; TRBD1 matches 7 bases. This CDR3 has 15 residues. Unmatched junction bases numbered 3, after V lost 3 bases and J lost 0 bases. CDR1 is SGHVS, CDR2 FQNEAQ, per germline.

V is TRBV21-1 and J is TRBJ1-1. TRBV21-1 is a known pseudogene. The CDR3 consists of 15 residues. CDR3 nucleotide sequence: TGTGCCAGCAGCCCAAGACTGAAGGGATCCGATGAAGCTTTCTTT. Translation: CASSPRLKGSDEAFF.

The rearrangement links TRBV4-1 to TRBJ1-2; D is perhaps TRBD1 (6 bases). The germline gives CDR1 MGHRA, CDR2 YSYEKL. The V gene lost 1 base and the J gene lost 4 bases, with 16 bases spanning the gap. The CDR3 contains 16 residues. The CDR3 region has the DNA TGCGCCAGCAGCCAAGCCACAGGGATACGACTCTATGGCTACACCTTC. This gives the protein CASSQATGIRLYGYTF.

J is TRBJ1-6 and V is TRBV11-2, with D possibly matching TRBD1 (6 bases). The CDR3 is 16 amino acids. The germline V and J ends were trimmed by 5 bases and 7 bases, with 18 bases remaining between them. Germline V gene lookup returns CDR1 SGHAT and CDR2 FQNNGV. CDR3 sequence: CASSPIRGARNSPLHF. The CDR3 DNA sequence: TGTGCCAGCAGCCCGATACGGGGGGCACGGAATTCACCCCTCCACTTT.

The chain employs TRBV2 and TRBJ1-5; possible D gene TRBD1, 5 bases. The V and J ends lost 10 bases and 5 bases respectively, with 15 bases between them. This CDR3 contains 13 residues. From germline, CDR1 is SNHLY and CDR2 FYNNEI. CDR3 amino acids: CATRSRDDQPQHF. The CDR3 region has the DNA TGTGCCACAAGGTCCAGGGACGATCAGCCCCAGCATTTT.

The chain carries TRBV11-2 and TRBJ2-7; TRBD1 matches at 7 bases. Per the germline V gene, CDR1 is SGHAT and CDR2 is FQNNGV. The CDR3 has 16 amino acids. After removal of 4 bases from V and 3 bases from J, the junction contained 12 bases not matched to a gene. CDR3 residues: CASSWADRAHGYEQYF. DNA of the CDR3: TGTGCCAGCAGCTGGGCAGACAGGGCTCATGGCTACGAGCAGTACTTC.

The chain employs TRBV19 and TRBJ1-4, with D maybe TRBD1 (6 bases). This CDR3 is built from 15 residues. Germline V gene data show CDR1 as LNHDA and CDR2 as SQIVND (reference sequence). Trimming removed 6 bases at V and 7 bases at J, with 18 bases between. The CDR3 loop is CASRIGSGAGEKLFF. In DNA, the CDR3 is TGTGCCAGTAGAATCGGATCAGGGGCGGGTGAAAAACTGTTTTTT.

This chain uses TRBV6-1 with TRBJ1-1, with 8 bases aligning to TRBD1. This CDR3 has 13 amino acids. V shed 6 bases and J 1 base; nucleotides not matched to a gene: 1. CDR1 is MNHNS and CDR2 is SASEGT in the germline V gene. The CDR3 loop is CASSGQGNTEAFF. The CDR3, as DNA: TGTGCCAGCAGCGGACAGGGGAACACTGAAGCTTTCTTT.

The chain links TRBV11-2 to TRBJ2-5; 7 bases are shared with TRBD1. With 2 bases clipped from V and 0 bases from J, the junction kept 9 bases outside the gene matches. Germline assignment: CDR1 SGHAT and CDR2 FQNNGV. CDR3 length: 17 residues. CDR3 DNA: TGTGCCAGCAGCTTAAGTCTTGGGACAGCAGACCAAGAGACCCAGTACTTC. This encodes CASSLSLGTADQETQYF.

Only one count was recorded for this clone. The CDR3 spells CASSFSRGGRETQYF. In DNA form, the CDR3 reads TGCGCCAGCAGCTTTTCACGGGGGGGCCGGGAGACCCAGTACTTC. The J gene is TRBJ2-5, the V gene TRBV5-1; TRBD2 aligns across 8 bases. The CDR3 runs to 15 residues. Unmatched junction bases numbered 8, after V lost 2 bases and J lost 5 bases. Germline CDR1 is SGHRS and CDR2 is YFSETQ. Looking up the rest from reference TRBV5-1 and TRBJ2-5 gives the full variable domain: KAGVTQTPRYLIKTRGQQVTLSCSPISGHRSVSWYQQTPGQGLQFLFEYFSETQRNKGNFPGRFSGRQFSNSRSEMNVSTLELGDSALYLCASSFSRGGRETQYFGPGTRLLVL.

This sequence joins TRBV4-1 and TRBJ1-1; 9 bases map to TRBD1. The CDR3 spans 18 residues. J gave up 3 bases and V 4 bases, and 15 bases lay outside the gene matches. Germline V CDR1 and CDR2: MGHRA, YSYEKL. This CDR3 reads CASSLSGTGRRGDTEAFF. CDR3 bases: TGCGCCAGCAGCCTTTCCGGGACAGGGCGGAGGGGGGACACTGAAGCTTTCTTT.

In its sample, this clone was seen a few times. V usage is TRBV19 and J usage is TRBJ1-1; D is undetermined. The CDR3 consists of 11 residues. Deletions cut 2 bases from V and 4 bases from J, with 2 bases between. Germline assignment: CDR1 LNHDA and CDR2 SQIVND (reference sequence). This CDR3 is CASSITTEAFF. The CDR3, as DNA: TGTGCCAGTAGTATAACCACTGAAGCTTTCTTT.

This rearrangement joins TRBV9 to TRBJ2-7, with 11 bases matching TRBD2. The CDR3 totals 15 residues. V lost 0 bases, J lost 9 bases, and 8 bases stayed unmatched. CDR1 SGDLS and CDR2 YYNGEE come from the germline V gene. The CDR3 DNA sequence: TGTGCCAGCAGCGTAGATGGGACTAGCGGACGAGGGCAGTACTTC. It codes for CASSVDGTSGRGQYF.

For the CDR3, the DNA is TGTGCCAGCAGTTACTGGCGGGGGGGGGCAGGCATTCAGTACTTC. Amino acid sequence: CASSYWRGGAGIQYF. The chain employs TRBV6-5 and TRBJ2-4; 9 nucleotides match TRBD2. CDR1 is MNHEY, CDR2 SVGAGI, per germline. The junction had 7 bases not matched to a gene; V was cut back by 1 base and J by 9 bases. The CDR3 covers 15 residues.

CDR3 in DNA: TGTGCCAGCAGCCTCCCCCTTGGACAGGGCTATGGCTACACCTTC. It codes for CASSLPLGQGYGYTF. This chain links TRBV5-4 with TRBJ1-2; 8 nucleotides match TRBD1. The CDR3 runs to 15 residues. Trimming removed 4 bases from V and 4 bases from J; junction bases left unmatched: 9. Germline-derived CDR1 and CDR2 are SGHNT and YYREEE (reference sequence).

About this clone itself: Distinct nucleotide sequences in the sample also encode this CDR3. The CDR3 region is CASSPGTGDEQYF. The DNA of the CDR3 is TGTGCCAGCTCACCGGGAACCGGGGACGAGCAGTACTTC. The chain uses TRBV18 and TRBJ2-7; D is perhaps TRBD2 (5 bases). V dropped 3 bases and J dropped 5 bases, with 11 bases sitting between them. The CDR3 runs to 13 residues. The germline gives CDR1 KGHSH, CDR2 LQKENI. The whole variable domain, filled in from reference TRBV18 and TRBJ2-7, reads NAGVMQNPRHLVRRRGQEARLRCSPMKGHSHVYWYRQLPEEGLKFMVYLQKENIIDESGMPKERFSAEFPKEGPSILRIQQVVRGDSAAYFCASSPGTGDEQYFGPGTRLTVT.

The rearrangement joins TRBV19 to TRBJ2-7, with D possibly TRBD1 on 6 matching bases. Germline CDR1 LNHDA, CDR2 SQIVND (reference sequence). The CDR3 extends over 13 amino acids. The V end lost 6 bases, the J end lost 3 bases, and 12 bases lay between the germline ends. In DNA form, the CDR3 reads TGTGCCAGTAGAAGGGGACAAGGCTACGAGCAGTACTTC. Residues: CASRRGQGYEQYF.

J is TRBJ2-7 and V is TRBV18; the match to TRBD1 covers 8 bases. Germline-derived CDR1 and CDR2 are KGHSH and LQKENI. The V gene end was trimmed by 8 bases and the J gene end by 5 bases; junction bases not matched to a gene: 11. The CDR3 consists of 14 residues. DNA of the CDR3: TGTGCCAGCGCCTCGGGGACAGGCACCAACGAGCAGTACTTC. Protein sequence: CASASGTGTNEQYF.